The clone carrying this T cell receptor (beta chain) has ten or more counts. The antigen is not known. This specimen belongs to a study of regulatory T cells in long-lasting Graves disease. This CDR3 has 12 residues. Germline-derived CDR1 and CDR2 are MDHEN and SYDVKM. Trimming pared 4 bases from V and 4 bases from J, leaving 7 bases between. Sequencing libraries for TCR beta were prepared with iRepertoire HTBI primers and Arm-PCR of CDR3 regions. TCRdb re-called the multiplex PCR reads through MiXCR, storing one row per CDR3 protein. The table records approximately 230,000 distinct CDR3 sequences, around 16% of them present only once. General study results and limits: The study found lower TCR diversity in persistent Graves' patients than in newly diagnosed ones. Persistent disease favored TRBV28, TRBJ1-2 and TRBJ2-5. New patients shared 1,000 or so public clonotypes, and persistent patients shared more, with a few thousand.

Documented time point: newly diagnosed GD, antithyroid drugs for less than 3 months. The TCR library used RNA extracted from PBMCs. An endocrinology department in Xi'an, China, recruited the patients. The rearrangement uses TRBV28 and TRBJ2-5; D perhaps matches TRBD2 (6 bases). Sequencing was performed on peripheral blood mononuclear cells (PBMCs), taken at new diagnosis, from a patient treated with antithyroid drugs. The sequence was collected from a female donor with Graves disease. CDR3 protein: CASSSGRETQYF. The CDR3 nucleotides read TGTGCCAGCAGTTCCGGGAGAGAGACCCAGTACTTC.